This section outlines one T cell receptor (beta chain) sequence together with its context. This entry is derived from a study of blood T cell repertoires in COVID-19. Across the whole study: Acute and convalescent COVID-19 samples came from the United States, Italy and Spain. PBMCs, B-cell-depleted T cells, or T cells provided the cDNA or gDNA that made up the material.

This CDR3 region has 15 residues. Germline V CDR1 and CDR2: SGHNT, YYREEE (reference sequence). V was shortened by 3 bases and J by 4 bases, with 14 bases between the two germline ends. The authors' processing: Quantification of nucleated cells was approximated via reference gene primer amplification. Measured with immunoSEQ multiplex PCR; TCRdb has only the in-frame clones, and not every one. For V, J and clone size, that table is used; D and trimming come from the DNA. In the table there are under 200,000 clones, roughly 85% of which are singletons. The sequence was obtained from a woman aged 80 or older with acute or convalescent COVID-19. V gene TRBV5-4 combines with J gene TRBJ1-3; a weak D match, TRBD1 (5 bases). Material for sequencing was peripheral blood. As DNA, the CDR3 is TGTGCCAGCAGCTACCCGGGGGACCGCGGAAACACCATATATTTT. Protein: CASSYPGDRGNTIYF.